The next 32 T cell receptor beta chains were all read from a single sample in a study of blood T cell repertoires in COVID-19. The data were produced by immunoSEQ multiplex PCR, yet TCRdb's version contains in-frame clones alone and is incomplete. Among 300,000 to 400,000 clones listed, roughly 90% were seen once. Sequenced sample: peripheral blood. The receptors shown here come from a man aged 30-40 years with COVID-19, enrolled during active disease.

This clone is a singleton in its sample. The genes are TRBV7-3 and TRBJ1-1, with D maybe TRBD1 (6 bases). The CDR3 length is 13 residues. Trimming took off 5 bases at V and 4 bases at J, with 11 bases between the two ends. Germline V CDR1 and CDR2: SGHTA, FQGTGA. The CDR3 DNA reads as TGTGCCAGCAGCCCAACAGGGTTCACTGAAGCTTTCTTT. Translated, it gives CASSPTGFTEAFF.

The chain combines TRBV4-3 with TRBJ2-1; 9 bases align to TRBD1. Trimming removed 4 bases from V and 10 bases from J; junction bases left unmatched: 11. Germline-derived CDR1 and CDR2 are LGHNA and YSLEER. The CDR3 has 15 amino acids. CDR3 loop: CASSPRDRAVNEQFF. DNA for the CDR3: TGCGCCAGCAGCCCCCGGGACAGGGCAGTAAACGAGCAGTTCTTC.

This chain joins TRBV5-8 and TRBJ2-3; 12 bases map to TRBD2. CDR3 size: 17 residues. Germline loops: CDR1 SGHTS, CDR2 YDEGEE. The V segment lost 0 bases and the J segment 4 bases; nucleotides outside the gene matches: 6. This chain's CDR3 is CASSLGGLAGPPDTQYF. CDR3 DNA sequence: TGTGCCAGCAGCTTGGGGGGACTAGCGGGTCCCCCAGATACGCAGTATTTT.

The CDR3 sequence is CASSLGTGTQETQYF. In DNA, the CDR3 is TGTGCCAGCTCACTCGGGACAGGGACCCAAGAGACCCAGTACTTC. This chain uses TRBV18 with TRBJ2-5, with 9 nucleotides matching TRBD1. Trimming removed 4 bases from V and 1 base from J; junction bases left unmatched: 4. The germline V gene encodes CDR1 KGHSH and CDR2 LQKENI. There are 15 residues in the CDR3.

The table lists this clone with a count of one. This sequence joins TRBV5-4 and TRBJ2-1; 8 positions agree with TRBD2. The V gene's germline CDR1 is SGHNT and CDR2 YYREEE (reference sequence). CDR3 length: 12 residues. J was trimmed by 8 bases and V by 3 bases; bases with no gene match: 1. CDR3 DNA: TGTGCCAGCAGCTCTAGCGGGTATGAGCAGTTCTTC. It translates to CASSSSGYEQFF. The whole variable domain, filled in from reference TRBV5-4 and TRBJ2-1, reads ETGVTQSPTHLIKTRGQQVTLRCSSQSGHNTVSWYQQALGQGPQFIFQYYREEENGRGNFPPRFSGLQFPNYSSELNVNALELDDSALYLCASSSSGYEQFFGPGTRLTVL.

V is TRBV29-1 and J is TRBJ2-1, with D hard to call. The length of the CDR3 is 12 residues. From germline, CDR1 is SQVTM and CDR2 ANQGSEA. Trimming took off 0 bases at V and 8 bases at J, with 8 bases between the two ends. The chain's CDR3 is CSVEENNHEQFF. The CDR3 DNA is TGCAGCGTTGAAGAAAACAACCATGAGCAGTTCTTC.

J is TRBJ2-7 and V is TRBV19, with 7 nucleotides matching TRBD1. The CDR3 spans 16 residues. Trimming removed 3 bases from V and 2 bases from J; junction bases left unmatched: 10. Germline V lookup: CDR1 LNHDA, CDR2 SQIVND (reference sequence). CDR3 residues: CASSMSTRGQTYEQYF. CDR3 bases: TGTGCCAGTAGTATGAGTACGAGGGGACAGACCTACGAGCAGTACTTC.

The rearrangement links TRBV6-2 or TRBV6-3 to TRBJ2-7, with D maybe TRBD1 (5 bases). This CDR3 is 13 amino acids long. The germline V gene encodes CDR1 MNHEY and CDR2 SVGEGT. Deletions cut 5 bases from V and 5 bases from J, with 13 bases between. For the CDR3, the DNA is TGTGCCAGCAGTCCCCCAGGGATCCACGAGCAGTACTTC. Protein: CASSPPGIHEQYF.

This chain uses TRBV9 with TRBJ1-4; D uncertain. Between the trimmed V and J ends, which lost 0 bases and 0 bases, there was a span of 9 bases. CDR1 SGDLS and CDR2 YYNGEE come from the germline V gene. The CDR3 runs 16 residues. The chain's CDR3 is CASSVGYMATNEKLFF. CDR3 bases: TGTGCCAGCAGCGTAGGCTATATGGCAACTAATGAAAAACTGTTTTTT.

This clone was seen a single time. The V gene is TRBV7-2, the J gene TRBJ2-1, with 9 positions matching TRBD1. J gave up 13 bases and V 1 base, and 5 bases lay outside the gene matches. Germline V gene sequence: CDR1 SGHTA, CDR2 FQGNSA. This CDR3 contains 13 residues. The CDR3 spells CASSLDRGPTQFF. In DNA form, the CDR3 reads TGTGCCAGCAGCTTAGACAGGGGGCCGACCCAGTTCTTC.

The chain carries TRBV10-3 and TRBJ1-6, with 7 bases lining up with TRBD1. The V gene's germline CDR1 is ENHRY and CDR2 SYGVKD. CDR3 length: 15 amino acids. Unmatched junction bases numbered 5, after V lost 7 bases and J lost 2 bases. The CDR3 protein is CAITKGQAYNSPLHF. In nucleotides, the CDR3 is TGTGCCATCACCAAAGGACAGGCCTATAATTCACCCCTCCACTTT.

The chain uses TRBV5-1 and TRBJ2-2, with 9 bases aligning to TRBD1. CDR1 and CDR2 (germline): SGHRS, YFSETQ. This CDR3 has 13 residues. The trim removed 6 bases at V and 7 bases at J, leaving 4 bases unmatched. The CDR3 DNA reads TGCGCCAGCAACCGGGACAGGGACGGGGAGCTGTTTTTT. The encoded protein is CASNRDRDGELFF.

The rearrangement joins TRBV28 to TRBJ2-7; maybe TRBD1 (5 bases). The CDR3 spans 17 residues. Trimming removed 7 bases at V and 0 bases at J, with 22 bases between. The germline V gene has CDR1 MDHEN and CDR2 SYDVKM. CDR3 amino acids: CASTHAQVFIGSYEQYF. The CDR3 nucleotides are TGTGCCAGCACCCACGCACAGGTTTTCATCGGCTCCTACGAGCAGTACTTC. Variable domain in full (rest from reference TRBV28 and TRBJ2-7): DVKVTQSSRYLVKRTGEKVFLECVQDMDHENMFWYRQDPGLGLRLIYFSYDVKMKEKGDIPEGYSVSREKKERFSLILESASTNQTSMYLCASTHAQVFIGSYEQYFGPGTRLTVT.

This sequence joins TRBV12-3 or TRBV12-4 and TRBJ2-7, with D tentatively TRBD2 (5 bases). The CDR3 contains 13 residues. V lost 5 bases and J lost 3, with 11 bases in between. CDR3 in DNA: TGTGCCAGCAGTCCCCCGGACTTCTACGAGCAGTACTTC. This encodes CASSPPDFYEQYF.

V is TRBV7-9 and J is TRBJ2-7; 7 nucleotides match TRBD1. This CDR3 is 14 amino acids long. Germline loops: CDR1 SEHNR, CDR2 FQNEAQ (reference sequence). The junction had 5 bases not matched to a gene; V was cut back by 4 bases and J by 2 bases. The CDR3 coding sequence is TGTGCCAGCAGCTCCCCGGGACAGACCTACGAGCAGTACTTC. Translated, it gives CASSSPGQTYEQYF.

The V and J genes are TRBV5-1 and TRBJ1-1, with 8 bases fitting TRBD1. This CDR3 comprises 14 residues. Germline V gene sequence: CDR1 SGHRS, CDR2 YFSETQ. The V gene end was trimmed by 4 bases and the J gene end by 1 base; junction bases not matched to a gene: 3. This chain's CDR3 is CASSMGTGNTEAFF. CDR3 DNA: TGCGCCAGCAGCATGGGGACAGGGAACACTGAAGCTTTCTTT.

The chain recombines TRBV18 with TRBJ1-5; D remains unclear. The germline V and J ends were trimmed by 2 bases and 4 bases, with 15 bases remaining between them. The CDR3 loop spans 16 amino acids. Germline values: CDR1 KGHSH, CDR2 LQKENI. CDR3 in amino acids: CASSPSAGAVNQPQHF. The CDR3 nucleotides read TGTGCCAGCTCACCATCGGCAGGAGCGGTAAATCAGCCCCAGCATTTT.

The V call is TRBV11-3, the J call TRBJ2-7; the match to TRBD1 covers 9 bases. The ends lost 5 bases at V and 6 bases at J; junction bases unmatched: 5. Germline CDR1 and CDR2: SGHNT and YENEEA. The CDR3 is made up of 13 amino acids. The CDR3 is CASSTPGQGEQYF. The CDR3 DNA follows: TGTGCCAGCAGCACACCGGGACAGGGCGAGCAGTACTTC.

This clone has just a few counts. The chain carries TRBV5-4 and TRBJ1-1; D may be TRBD1 (6 bases). The CDR3 contains 14 residues. With 2 bases removed from V and 5 bases from J, the gap between germline ends came to 13 bases. CDR1 and CDR2 from the germline V gene are SGHNT and YYREEE (reference sequence). The DNA of the CDR3 is TGTGCCAGCAGCTTTGACCAGGGGCGTACTGAAGCTTTCTTT. Its translation: CASSFDQGRTEAFF.

This chain joins TRBV27 and TRBJ2-7, with TRBD2 matching 7 bases. The CDR3 is 13 residues long. The V and J ends lost 8 bases and 1 base, in that order; junction bases with no gene match: 5. Germline assignment: CDR1 MNHEY and CDR2 SMNVEV (reference sequence). The DNA of the CDR3 is TGTGCCAGCGGAAAGCGGGAATCCTACGAGCAGTACTTC. As protein: CASGKRESYEQYF.

V and J are TRBV29-1 and TRBJ1-2; 9 nucleotides agree with TRBD1. Germline V gives CDR1 SQVTM, CDR2 ANQGSEA. The CDR3 is 14 amino acids. Unmatched junction bases numbered 9, after V lost 4 bases and J lost 6 bases. Here the CDR3 reads CSVAVDRGRNGYTF. CDR3 nucleotides: TGCAGCGTTGCCGTGGACAGGGGTAGAAATGGCTACACCTTC.

V is TRBV28 and J is TRBJ2-7; unclear D gene. The CDR3 is 15 amino acids. Trimming removed 1 base at V and 0 bases at J, with 10 bases between. CDR1 is MDHEN, CDR2 SYDVKM, per germline. CDR3 in DNA: TGTGCCAGCAGTTTATCACCCTCGAGCTCCTACGAGCAGTACTTC. Its protein product is CASSLSPSSSYEQYF.

The gene calls are TRBV9 and TRBJ2-3; TRBD1 agrees at 11 bases. Germline V lookup: CDR1 SGDLS, CDR2 YYNGEE. The CDR3 sequence is 17 residues long. J lost 5 bases, V lost 7 bases, and 15 bases had no gene match. CDR3 in amino acids: CASSAYGTGGGKDTQYF. CDR3 DNA sequence: TGTGCCAGCTCCGCGTATGGGACAGGGGGAGGAAAAGATACGCAGTATTTT.

CDR3 region: CASSIAETGGKTEAFF. The CDR3 bases are TGTGCCAGTAGTATAGCTGAGACAGGGGGCAAGACTGAAGCTTTCTTT. V usage is TRBV19 and J usage is TRBJ1-1; 10 positions agree with TRBD1. The germline V gene has CDR1 LNHDA and CDR2 SQIVND (reference sequence). V was clipped by 1 base and J by 5 bases; unmatched bases: 7. The CDR3 runs 16 residues. Variable domain in full (rest from reference TRBV19 and TRBJ1-1): DGGITQSPKYLFRKEGQNVTLSCEQNLNHDAMYWYRQDPGQGLRLIYYSQIVNDFQKGDIAEGYSVSREKKESFPLTVTSAQKNPTAFYLCASSIAETGGKTEAFFGQGTRLTVV.

V and J are TRBV11-2 and TRBJ2-7, with a weak D call TRBD1 (5 bases). This CDR3 spans 13 amino acids. The germline V and J ends were trimmed by 3 bases and 7 bases, with 13 bases remaining between them. Germline CDR1 and CDR2: SGHAT and FQNNGV. The CDR3 nucleotides read TGTGCCAGCAGCTTTTCGACAGCCTCTGAGCAGTACTTC. It translates to CASSFSTASEQYF. Based on the CDR3 plus reference TRBV11-2 and TRBJ2-7, the full variable domain is EAGVAQSPRYKIIEKRQSVAFWCNPISGHATLYWYQQILGQGPKLLIQFQNNGVVDDSQLPKDRFSAERLKGVDSTLKIQPAKLEDSAVYLCASSFSTASEQYFGPGTRLTVT.

This chain joins TRBV19 and TRBJ2-2, with 11 positions matching TRBD1. CDR1 is LNHDA and CDR2 is SQIVND in the germline V gene (reference sequence). The CDR3 consists of 16 residues. Losses at the gene ends were 5 bases for V and 6 bases for J; bases not matched to a gene: 8. The CDR3 loop reads CASSPRDRGTAGELFF. The CDR3 nucleotides are TGTGCCAGTAGTCCGAGGGACAGGGGGACCGCCGGGGAGCTGTTTTTT.

The V call is TRBV18, the J call TRBJ2-2, with 9 bases lining up with TRBD1. The V segment lost 6 bases and the J segment 1 base; nucleotides outside the gene matches: 6. The CDR3 totals 16 residues. Looked up from germline, CDR1 is KGHSH and CDR2 is LQKENI. The CDR3 DNA reads TGTGCCAGCTCCCGGACAGGGGTTTGGAACACCGGGGAGCTGTTTTTT. The encoded protein is CASSRTGVWNTGELFF.

V and J are TRBV2 and TRBJ2-5; TRBD2 agrees at 14 bases. V lost 6 bases to trimming and J lost 4 bases; unmatched junction nucleotides: 7. Germline CDR1 and CDR2: SNHLY and FYNNEI. This CDR3 contains 16 residues. The CDR3 loop is CASRAQGLAGGETQYF. The CDR3 nucleotides read TGTGCCAGCAGAGCACAAGGACTAGCGGGGGGAGAGACCCAGTACTTC.

This chain links TRBV19 with TRBJ2-7; 11 bases fit TRBD1. Germline values: CDR1 LNHDA, CDR2 SQIVND (reference sequence). Losses at the gene ends were 4 bases for V and 4 bases for J; bases not matched to a gene: 12. The CDR3 loop spans 17 amino acids. The CDR3 nucleotides read TGTGCCAGTAGTAATGGACAGGGGGCCTTTGCGGGTTACGAGCAGTACTTC. Translation: CASSNGQGAFAGYEQYF. The whole variable domain, filled in from reference TRBV19 and TRBJ2-7, reads DGGITQSPKYLFRKEGQNVTLSCEQNLNHDAMYWYRQDPGQGLRLIYYSQIVNDFQKGDIAEGYSVSREKKESFPLTVTSAQKNPTAFYLCASSNGQGAFAGYEQYFGPGTRLTVT.

As for this clone: This sample includes further DNA sequences coding for the same CDR3. The gene calls are TRBV9 and TRBJ2-7; possible D gene TRBD1, 5 bases. Germline V lookup: CDR1 SGDLS, CDR2 YYNGEE. V was clipped by 0 bases and J by 3 bases, with 10 bases between them. CDR3 size: 14 residues. The CDR3 spells CASSVAGSGYEQYF. The CDR3 region has the DNA TGTGCCAGCAGCGTAGCAGGGTCGGGCTACGAGCAGTACTTC.

V is TRBV11-2 and J is TRBJ1-1; D remains unclear. CDR1 and CDR2 (germline): SGHAT, FQNNGV. V lost 2 bases and J lost 0, with 7 bases in between. The CDR3 has 14 residues. CDR3 amino acids: CASSLTDLNTEAFF. The CDR3 region has the DNA TGTGCCAGCAGCTTAACAGATCTGAACACTGAAGCTTTCTTT.

This chain links TRBV20-1 with TRBJ2-5; 8 nucleotides line up with TRBD2. The CDR3 contains 13 residues. Per germline, CDR1 DFQATT and CDR2 SNEGSKA (reference sequence). The J segment lost 5 bases and the V segment lost 3 bases, leaving 5 bases of the junction unmatched. CDR3 sequence: CSASLSGAETQYF. The CDR3 DNA sequence: TGCAGTGCTAGTCTTAGCGGGGCTGAGACCCAGTACTTC.